The clone carrying this T cell receptor (beta chain) occurred a few times. The data derive from a study of T cells in Graves' hyperthyroidism and ophthalmopathy. Amplified TCR beta CDR3 regions derived from RNA transcripts. HTBI primers were employed in a first-round RT-PCR of the TCR CDR3. TCRdb recomputed calls from the multiplex PCR reads with MiXCR, one row per CDR3 protein. The sample carries about half a million distinct CDR3 sequences, 16% recorded once. CDR1 is DFQATT and CDR2 is SNEGSKA in the germline V gene (reference sequence). After removal of 0 bases from V and 0 bases from J, the junction contained 3 bases not matched to a gene. The CDR3 is 16 amino acids.

The chain carries TRBV20-1 and TRBJ1-5, with 9 bases matching TRBD1. The receptor was isolated from a woman aged 25 to 39 with Graves' ophthalmopathy. The sequenced sample was blood. The CDR3 reads CSARDLQGASNQPQHF. CDR3 DNA: TGCAGTGCTAGAGATCTACAGGGGGCTAGCAATCAGCCCCAGCATTTT.